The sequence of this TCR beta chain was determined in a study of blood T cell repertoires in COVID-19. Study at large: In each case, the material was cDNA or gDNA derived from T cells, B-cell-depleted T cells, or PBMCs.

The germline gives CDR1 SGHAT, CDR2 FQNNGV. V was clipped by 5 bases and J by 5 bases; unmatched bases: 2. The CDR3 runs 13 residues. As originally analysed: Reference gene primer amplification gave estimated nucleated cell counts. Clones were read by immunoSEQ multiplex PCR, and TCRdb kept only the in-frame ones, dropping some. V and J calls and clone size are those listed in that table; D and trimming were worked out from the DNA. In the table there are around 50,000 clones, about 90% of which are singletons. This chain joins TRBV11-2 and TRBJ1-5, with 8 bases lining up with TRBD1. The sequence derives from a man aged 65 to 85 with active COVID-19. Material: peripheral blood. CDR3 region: CASSLDRDQPQHF. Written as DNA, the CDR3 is TGTGCCAGCAGCCTGGACAGGGATCAGCCCCAGCATTTT.